These 28 T cell receptor beta chains came from one sample sequenced in a study of T cell responses to AZD1222 COVID-19 vaccine. TCRdb's table, derived via immunoSEQ multiplex PCR, lists solely in-frame clones and lacks some. The table includes around 84,000 clones, more than 70% detected once. This material consisted of peripheral blood, taken on day 0 of AZD1222 vaccination. Every receptor here comes from an adult in good health.

V is TRBV5-1 and J is TRBJ2-7, with 7 bases identical to TRBD2. Trimming cost V 6 bases and J 5 bases; bases outside gene matches: 11. In germline, CDR1 is SGHRS, CDR2 YFSETQ. This CDR3 comprises 14 residues. This chain's CDR3 is CASKMLAVTDEQYF. CDR3 DNA sequence: TGCGCCAGCAAAATGCTAGCGGTCACTGACGAGCAGTACTTC.

The chain combines TRBV19 with TRBJ1-3, with D tentatively TRBD1 (5 bases). CDR1 and CDR2 (germline): LNHDA, SQIVND (reference sequence). The CDR3 is 16 amino acids. Trimming shortened V by 5 bases and J by 4 bases, and 18 bases separated the two germline ends. The CDR3 region is CASSRTKEGLGNTIYF. The CDR3 DNA is TGTGCCAGTAGTCGGACAAAGGAGGGGCTCGGAAACACCATATATTTT.

The rearrangement links TRBV23-1 to TRBJ2-4; possibly TRBD1 for D (5 bases). TRBV23-1 is an ORF for which the function is uncertain. Trimming took 2 bases from V and 8 from J, leaving 22 bases between them. There are 17 residues in the CDR3. The CDR3 bases are TGCGCCAGCAGTCAAAGGACCTGGTGTGGGGCGTCGGACATTCAGTACTTC. The encoded protein is CASSQRTWCGASDIQYF.

This chain joins TRBV7-8 and TRBJ1-5; D is perhaps TRBD1 (5 bases). Germline V gives CDR1 SGHVS, CDR2 FQNEAQ. V was shortened by 2 bases and J by 2 bases, with 10 bases between the two germline ends. This CDR3 contains 15 residues. CDR3 nucleotide sequence: TGTGCCAGCAGCTTATTAGGGGTGGGCAATCAGCCCCAGCATTTT. It is translated as CASSLLGVGNQPQHF.

The V gene is TRBV30, the J gene TRBJ2-2; 7 positions agree with TRBD1. There are 13 residues in the CDR3. Germline V gene data show CDR1 as GTSNPN and CDR2 as SVGIG (reference sequence). With 5 bases clipped from V and 6 bases from J, the junction kept 6 bases outside the gene matches. Here the CDR3 reads CAWGGQVPGELFF. The CDR3 DNA is TGTGCCTGGGGCGGACAGGTCCCCGGGGAGCTGTTTTTT.

This clone was seen a handful of times. This chain links TRBV5-1 with TRBJ2-7; 7 bases match TRBD1. Germline V CDR1 and CDR2: SGHRS, YFSETQ. This CDR3 spans 15 amino acids. V lost 3 bases to trimming and J lost 3 bases; unmatched junction nucleotides: 9. The CDR3: CASSYSGTAIYEQYF. The CDR3 DNA is TGCGCCAGCAGCTACTCCGGGACAGCAATCTACGAGCAGTACTTC. Supplemented by reference TRBV5-1 and TRBJ2-7, the full variable domain reads KAGVTQTPRYLIKTRGQQVTLSCSPISGHRSVSWYQQTPGQGLQFLFEYFSETQRNKGNFPGRFSGRQFSNSRSEMNVSTLELGDSALYLCASSYSGTAIYEQYFGPGTRLTVT.

This clone was recorded a few times. The chain combines TRBV7-6 with TRBJ1-1, with D hard to call. Trimming pared 1 base from V and 1 base from J, leaving 10 bases between. The CDR3 is 15 residues long. Germline V gives CDR1 SGHVS, CDR2 FNYEAQ. Written as DNA, the CDR3 is TGTGCCAGCAGCTTAGATCAGACCTCGAACACTGAAGCTTTCTTT. Encoded protein: CASSLDQTSNTEAFF. Using reference TRBV7-6 and TRBJ1-1 for the parts outside the CDR3, the full variable domain is GAGVSQSPRYKVTKRGQDVALRCDPISGHVSLYWYRQALGQGPEFLTYFNYEAQQDKSGLPNDRFSAERPEGSISTLTIQRTEQRDSAMYRCASSLDQTSNTEAFFGQGTRLTVV.

The CDR3 loop is CASSQFPGLAGSTDTQYF. CDR3 DNA sequence: TGTGCCAGCAGCCAATTCCCGGGACTAGCGGGTAGCACAGATACGCAGTATTTT. The chain uses TRBV3-1 (or the pseudogene TRBV3-2) and TRBJ2-3, with 12 bases that match TRBD2. V dropped 2 bases and J dropped 0; count of bases not matched to a gene: 6. From germline, CDR1 is LGHDT and CDR2 YNNKEL (reference sequence). This CDR3 region has 18 residues.

The genes are TRBV5-1 and TRBJ2-5, with TRBD1 identical over 12 bases. CDR3 size: 14 residues. V lost 5 bases and J lost 9; bases outside the gene matches: 8. Looked up from germline, CDR1 is SGHRS and CDR2 is YFSETQ. For the CDR3, the DNA is TGCGCCAGCAGAGGGGACAGGGGGCAGGGAGCCCAGTACTTC. Its translation: CASRGDRGQGAQYF.

This sequence joins TRBV28 and TRBJ2-7; D gene unclear. Trimming removed 7 bases from V and 1 base from J, with 8 bases in between. Germline CDR1 is MDHEN and CDR2 is SYDVKM. The CDR3 contains 12 residues. The CDR3 is CASNGFSYEQYF. The CDR3 DNA follows: TGTGCCAGCAACGGATTTTCCTACGAGCAGTACTTC.

The V and J genes are TRBV29-1 and TRBJ2-1, with 11 bases identical to TRBD1. This CDR3 contains 16 residues. The J segment lost 6 bases and the V segment lost 5 bases, leaving 12 bases of the junction unmatched. Looked up from germline, CDR1 is SQVTM and CDR2 is ANQGSEA. This chain's CDR3 is CSVLRTGGAVANEQFF. The CDR3, as DNA: TGCAGCGTTTTACGGACAGGGGGCGCCGTGGCCAATGAGCAGTTCTTC.

This chain connects TRBV7-3 to TRBJ2-3; 9 positions agree with TRBD1. Losses at the gene ends were 4 bases for V and 6 bases for J; bases not matched to a gene: 17. This CDR3 has 18 residues. The V gene's germline CDR1 is SGHTA and CDR2 FQGTGA. The CDR3 loop reads CASSSPLTGTGFGDTQYF. The CDR3 nucleotides read TGTGCCAGCAGCTCCCCTCTCACCGGGACAGGGTTTGGGGATACGCAGTATTTT.

The genes are TRBV3-1 (or the pseudogene TRBV3-2) and TRBJ1-2; the D gene is possibly TRBD1 (5 bases). V was cut by 3 bases and J by 8 bases, with 10 bases left in between. The germline gives CDR1 LGHDT, CDR2 YNNKEL (reference sequence). The CDR3 runs to 12 residues. As DNA, the CDR3 is TGTGCCAGCAGCCAGACAGCCCGCGGCTACACCTTC. Encoded protein: CASSQTARGYTF.

The rearrangement joins TRBV7-9 to TRBJ1-5, with TRBD1 matching 7 bases. The CDR3 has 14 amino acids. The V and J ends lost 5 bases and 3 bases, in that order; junction bases with no gene match: 4. Germline CDR1 is SEHNR and CDR2 is FQNEAQ (reference sequence). CDR3 sequence: CASSDRGPNQPQHF. DNA of the CDR3: TGTGCCAGCAGCGATAGGGGGCCCAATCAGCCCCAGCATTTT.

This chain links TRBV7-9 with TRBJ1-1; D gene uncertain. Germline V lookup: CDR1 SEHNR, CDR2 FQNEAQ (reference sequence). The CDR3 consists of 15 residues. The V gene lost 5 bases and the J gene lost 4 bases, with 17 bases spanning the gap. Here the CDR3 reads CASSPITRGVTEAFF. The CDR3 nucleotides read TGTGCCAGCAGCCCCATCACCCGGGGTGTCACTGAAGCTTTCTTT.

DNA for the CDR3: TGTGCCAGCAGTCCACGGGGGAACACTGAAGCTTTCTTT. Protein sequence: CASSPRGNTEAFF. The chain couples TRBV7-9 to TRBJ1-1; D unresolved. The CDR3 length is 13 residues. Trimming took off 6 bases at V and 1 base at J, with 9 bases between the two ends. CDR1 and CDR2 from the germline V gene are SEHNR and FQNEAQ (reference sequence).

This clone was detected only once. This sequence joins TRBV28 and TRBJ1-6; D unclear. V shed 4 bases and J shed 7 bases, with 5 bases lying between them. CDR3 size: 12 residues. From germline, CDR1 is MDHEN and CDR2 SYDVKM. The CDR3 coding sequence is TGTGCCAGCAGTTCCCCCAATTCACCCCTCCACTTT. This encodes CASSSPNSPLHF.

The gene calls are TRBV5-1 and TRBJ2-7, with 10 nucleotides matching TRBD2. Germline V CDR1 and CDR2: SGHRS, YFSETQ. V lost 5 bases and J lost 3; bases outside the gene matches: 8. This CDR3 region has 15 residues. The CDR3 is CASSRTSGSHYEQYF. CDR3 DNA: TGCGCCAGCAGTAGGACTAGCGGAAGTCACTACGAGCAGTACTTC.

V gene TRBV5-6 combines with J gene TRBJ1-1; D gene ambiguous. This CDR3 has 13 residues. Germline V gene lookup returns CDR1 SGHDT and CDR2 YYEEEE. Trimming stripped 2 bases from V and 10 bases from J, with 15 bases between. CDR3 sequence reads: CASSFFRAPSAFF. The DNA for the CDR3 is TGTGCCAGCAGCTTTTTTAGGGCCCCCTCAGCTTTCTTT.

The chain recombines TRBV6-5 with TRBJ2-3; tentatively, D is TRBD1 or TRBD2 (8 bases each). V dropped 4 bases and J dropped 4 bases, with 18 bases sitting between them. Per germline, CDR1 MNHEY and CDR2 SVGAGI. The CDR3 covers 16 residues. CDR3 bases: TGTGCCAGCAGTTCCGCCAGGGGGCGGGGGGCAGATACGCAGTATTTT. Translating it yields CASSSARGRGADTQYF.

The chain couples TRBV5-6 to TRBJ2-7; 7 bases are shared with TRBD1. Germline CDR1 SGHDT, CDR2 YYEEEE. This CDR3 spans 14 amino acids. Trimming cost V 3 bases and J 6 bases; bases outside gene matches: 9. The CDR3 nucleotides read TGTGCCAGCAGCTCAGTAAGGGGGCTGTTCGAGCAGTACTTC. Protein sequence: CASSSVRGLFEQYF.

The chain joins TRBV29-1 to TRBJ2-1; 15 positions agree with TRBD2. There are 20 residues in the CDR3. V lost 1 base and J lost 6; bases outside the gene matches: 16. Germline-derived CDR1 and CDR2 are SQVTM and ANQGSEA. In DNA, the CDR3 is TGCAGCGTTGAAGTTTGGTATGAACCCGCGGGACTAGCGGGAGGCAATGAGCAGTTCTTC. Residues: CSVEVWYEPAGLAGGNEQFF.

The chain combines TRBV5-4 with TRBJ1-2; 8 bases line up with TRBD1. The CDR3 is 15 amino acids. Germline CDR1 is SGHNT and CDR2 is YYREEE (reference sequence). The V segment lost 3 bases and the J segment 4 bases; nucleotides outside the gene matches: 8. The CDR3 spells CASSSRDRTFYGYTF. CDR3 DNA sequence: TGTGCCAGCAGCTCCCGGGACAGGACCTTCTATGGCTACACCTTC.

This clone appeared a few times. This chain uses TRBV27 with TRBJ2-5, with 9 bases aligning to TRBD2. This CDR3 has 16 residues. Germline V gene lookup returns CDR1 MNHEY and CDR2 SMNVEV (reference sequence). With V trimmed by 3 bases and J by 5 bases, 10 bases remained unmatched. The CDR3 DNA reads TGTGCCAGCAGTTTGATTCTGGCGGGGGGGCGGGAGACCCAGTACTTC. Its protein is CASSLILAGGRETQYF.

The V and J genes are TRBV28 and TRBJ1-1; D remains ambiguous. V dropped 6 bases and J dropped 0 bases, with 11 bases sitting between them. There are 14 residues in the CDR3. Germline assignment: CDR1 MDHEN and CDR2 SYDVKM. The CDR3 loop is CASRDGPLNTEAFF. The CDR3, as DNA: TGTGCCAGCAGGGACGGACCCCTGAACACTGAAGCTTTCTTT.

The rearrangement links TRBV28 to TRBJ2-3; D might be TRBD2 (7 bases). With 6 bases removed from V and 1 base from J, the gap between germline ends came to 17 bases. CDR1 is MDHEN, CDR2 SYDVKM, per germline. CDR3 length equals 16 residues. CDR3 in DNA: TGTGCCAGCAGCCAAGGGGAGGGGGAGGGCACAGATACGCAGTATTTT. This codes for CASSQGEGEGTDTQYF.

The CDR3 DNA sequence: TGTGCCAGCAGCCAAGGGACAGAATACGAGCAGTACTTC. Protein sequence: CASSQGTEYEQYF. The rearrangement uses TRBV3-1 (or the pseudogene TRBV3-2) and TRBJ2-7; maybe TRBD1 (6 bases). This CDR3 is built from 13 residues. Germline CDR1 is LGHDT and CDR2 is YNNKEL (reference sequence). The V end lost 1 base, the J end lost 4 bases, and 8 bases lay between the germline ends.

The rearrangement links TRBV6-6 to TRBJ1-5; D gene ambiguous. Germline loops: CDR1 MNHNY, CDR2 SVGAGI (reference sequence). This CDR3 is built from 12 residues. Trimming removed 2 bases from V and 7 bases from J, with 6 bases in between. The CDR3 protein is CASSYAEQPQHF. CDR3 bases: TGTGCCAGCAGTTACGCAGAGCAGCCCCAGCATTTT.